Presented here are 21 T cell receptor delta chains from one specimen sequenced in a study of Vγ9Vδ2 T cells in congenital toxoplasmosis. Template-switch reverse transcription used TRGC- and TRDC-specific primers together in a single tube. The TRGC primer was designed to bind both TRGC1 and TRGC2 constant genes. TCRdb reran clone calling via CATT on the reads. Altogether 600 or so delta-chain clones are present, roughly 7.7% being singletons, with the ten largest covering roughly 13%. The material sequenced was gamma-delta T cells from blood. The receptor set was obtained from a child under 10 years old born to a mother with Toxoplasma gondii infection during pregnancy, either congenitally infected or uninfected (not recorded which).

In this sample, this clone is large. The chain combines TRDV1 with TRDJ1; 9 nucleotides line up with TRDD3. J lost 0 bases, V lost 4 bases, and 18 bases had no gene match. This CDR3 spans 20 amino acids. CDR1 is TSWWSYY, CDR2 QGS, per germline. The CDR3 spells CALGGTLYLRGIPYTDKLIF. In DNA, the CDR3 is TGTGCTCTTGGGGGAACCCTTTACCTACGGGGGATACCCTACACCGATAAACTCATCTTT.

This clone was seen a handful of times. This chain joins TRDV3 and TRDJ1, with D possibly matching TRDD3 (5 bases). Germline V lookup: CDR1 TVYSNPD, CDR2 GDNSRS (reference sequence). The CDR3 sequence is 14 residues long. V was clipped by 4 bases and J by 0 bases, with 15 bases between them. The CDR3 region is CACHGESYTDKLIF. The CDR3 DNA follows: TGTGCCTGCCACGGGGAGTCATACACCGATAAACTCATCTTT.

This clone is large. V usage is TRDV3 and J usage is TRDJ3; TRDD3 matches 8 bases. The CDR3 loop spans 20 amino acids. Germline-derived CDR1 and CDR2 are TVYSNPD and GDNSRS (reference sequence). V trimming: 3 bases; J trimming: 0 bases; junction bases outside the gene matches: 16. The CDR3 sequence is CALGILGANSSSWDTRQMFF. The CDR3 nucleotides are TGTGCCTTAGGGATACTGGGGGCCAACTCAAGCTCCTGGGACACCCGACAGATGTTTTTC.

The gene calls are TRDV1 and TRDJ1, with unresolved D. This CDR3 region has 18 residues. Germline lookup yields CDR1 TSWWSYY and CDR2 QGS. Trimming pared 3 bases from V and 1 base from J, leaving 21 bases between. The CDR3 loop is CALGEDPHKNTTTDKLIF. CDR3 nucleotides: TGTGCTCTTGGGGAGGACCCCCATAAAAACACTACCACCGATAAACTCATCTTT.

Judged by abundance, this clone is large (0.1 to 1%). The chain carries TRDV1 and TRDJ2; 7 positions match TRDD3. Germline trimming cut 0 bases from V and 7 bases from J; bases unmatched to any gene: 23. This CDR3 region has 21 residues. Germline V gene lookup returns CDR1 TSWWSYY and CDR2 QGS. CDR3 region: CALGELWVLKGRWDTLAQLFF. CDR3 in DNA: TGTGCTCTTGGGGAACTCTGGGTTTTGAAGGGACGGTGGGATACATTAGCACAACTCTTCTTT.

By share of the sample, this clone is large. This chain uses TRDV3 with TRDJ1; D is possibly TRDD3 (5 bases). This CDR3 has 14 residues. V shed 4 bases and J shed 3 bases, with 18 bases lying between them. From germline, CDR1 is TVYSNPD and CDR2 GDNSRS (reference sequence). CDR3 bases: TGTGCCTCCGGAGTACTACGGGGACCCGATAAACTCATCTTT. Translating it yields CASGVLRGPDKLIF.

About this clone: This probably arose from a read error, given a far larger clone one base away. This chain connects TRDV3 to TRDJ1; 7 bases map to TRDD3. Germline trimming cut 3 bases from V and 0 bases from J; bases unmatched to any gene: 19. This CDR3 has 18 amino acids. The V gene's germline CDR1 is TVYSNPD and CDR2 GDNSRS (reference sequence). In DNA form, the CDR3 reads TGTGCCTTCAGTACTGGGGATCCCCGTCGTCTGTACACCGATAAACTCATCTTT. It is translated as CAFSTGDPRRLYTDKLIF. Drawing the rest from reference TRDV3 and TRDJ1, the complete variable domain is CDKVTQSSPDQTVASGSEVVLLCTYDTVYSNPDLFWYRIRPDYSFQFVFYGDNSRSEGADFTQGRFSVKHILTQKAFHLVISPVRTEDSATYYCAFSTGDPRRLYTDKLIFGKGTRVTVEP.

As regards this clone: TCRdb has a much larger clone's protein, which differs at residue 11 from the translation of this DNA, likely because of a read error; what is shown is the protein translated from the DNA. V is TRDV1 and J is TRDJ1, with 7 bases lining up with TRDD3. J was trimmed by 2 bases and V by 2 bases; bases with no gene match: 20. The length of the CDR3 is 20 residues. The germline gives CDR1 TSWWSYY, CDR2 QGS. The CDR3 protein is CALGEGRLLGYIPHTDKLIF. The CDR3 DNA follows: TGTGCTCTTGGGGAAGGACGTTTACTGGGGTATATTCCGCATACCGATAAACTCATCTTT.

This clone is medium-sized within its sample. This chain connects TRDV2 to TRDJ3; 8 bases match TRDD3. Germline V lookup: CDR1 GEAIGNYY, CDR2 EKD. V gave up 1 base and J gave up 0 bases; unmatched junction bases: 10. CDR3 length: 20 residues. The CDR3 loop reads CACDTDGGCGCSWDTRQMFF. The CDR3 bases are TGTGCCTGTGACACTGATGGGGGATGCGGATGCTCCTGGGACACCCGACAGATGTTTTTC.

Judged by abundance, this clone is large (0.1 to 1%). The chain has TRAV38-2/DV8 and TRDJ1; TRDD3 matches 7 bases. Unmatched junction bases numbered 16, after V lost 0 bases and J lost 2 bases. CDR3 size: 19 residues. The V gene's germline CDR1 is TSESDYY and CDR2 QEAYKQQN. The CDR3 nucleotides are TGTGCTTATAGGAGCGGTTGCCCGAAGGTTACTGGGGAGACCGATAAACTCATCTTT. This encodes CAYRSGCPKVTGETDKLIF.

Within the sample, this clone is large. J is TRDJ1 and V is TRDV1; no definite D call. Trimming took 2 bases from V and 6 from J, leaving 28 bases between them. The germline V gene has CDR1 TSWWSYY and CDR2 QGS. The CDR3 length is 19 residues. CDR3 protein: CALGEGLSRGPVVRNKLIF. CDR3 DNA sequence: TGTGCTCTTGGGGAAGGCCTATCCCGGGGCCCGGTAGTGAGAAATAAACTCATCTTT.

As regards this clone: One base away lies a much larger clone, so this may be a sequencing read error. The rearrangement links TRDV1 to TRDJ1, with 13 nucleotides matching TRDD3. Germline assignment: CDR1 TSWWSYY and CDR2 QGS. This CDR3 comprises 25 residues. J was trimmed by 4 bases and V by 3 bases; bases with no gene match: 32. The CDR3 is CALGDRSAFLLRGLLGDTQVDKLIF. CDR3 in DNA: TGTGCTCTTGGGGACCGATCCGCCTTCCTACTGAGGGGTTTACTGGGGGATACGCAAGTCGATAAACTCATCTTT.

This clone is categorized as large. The chain employs TRDV1 and TRDJ1, with TRDD3 as a possible D gene (5 bases). Trimming stripped 0 bases from V and 4 bases from J, with 36 bases between. This CDR3 contains 23 residues. Germline values: CDR1 TSWWSYY, CDR2 QGS. DNA for the CDR3: TGTGCTCTTGGGGAACTGGAGGGCAGATACCCCATACCCTCCGCGCTCTTCTACGATAAACTCATCTTT. Translation: CALGELEGRYPIPSALFYDKLIF.

This clone is labeled as large. Distinct nucleotide sequences in the sample also encode this CDR3. The chain is built from TRDV1 and TRDJ1; 11 nucleotides align to TRDD3. Germline V lookup: CDR1 TSWWSYY, CDR2 QGS. The CDR3 totals 18 residues. V was clipped by 0 bases and J by 5 bases; unmatched bases: 11. The CDR3 protein is CALGELPTLGDTPDKLIF. As DNA, the CDR3 is TGTGCTCTTGGGGAACTTCCTACGCTGGGGGATACCCCTGATAAACTCATCTTT.

The chain uses TRDV1 and TRDJ1; 7 bases map to TRDD3. The V and J ends lost 2 bases and 0 bases, in that order; junction bases with no gene match: 15. The CDR3 is 19 amino acids. Germline V lookup: CDR1 TSWWSYY, CDR2 QGS. This CDR3 reads CALGELTLPGGLYTDKLIF. CDR3 DNA: TGTGCTCTTGGGGAATTAACACTCCCGGGGGGATTGTACACCGATAAACTCATCTTT.

The chain joins TRDV2 to TRDJ3, with 7 bases lining up with TRDD3. CDR3 length equals 18 residues. The germline CDR1 and CDR2 sequences are GEAIGNYY and EKD. With 2 bases clipped from V and 1 base from J, the junction kept 7 bases outside the gene matches. CDR3 in amino acids: CACDMAIGGSWDTRQMFF. CDR3 nucleotides: TGTGCCTGTGACATGGCCATTGGGGGATCCTGGGACACCCGACAGATGTTTTTC.

In this sample, this clone is large. Additional DNA sequences in this sample encode the identical CDR3. This chain joins TRDV1 and TRDJ1; D is undetermined. CDR1 is TSWWSYY and CDR2 is QGS in the germline V gene. The V gene lost 4 bases and the J gene lost 2 bases, with 29 bases spanning the gap. This CDR3 comprises 20 residues. CDR3 DNA: TGTGCTCTTGGGGGACTCGTACCCCGGTATAGGGTGAGAGTGACCGATAAACTCATCTTT. It translates to CALGGLVPRYRVRVTDKLIF.

This clone appeared a few times. Given a far larger clone just one base away, this is likely a sequencing read error. V and J are TRAV29/DV5 and TRDJ1, with 11 positions matching TRDD3. Germline V gives CDR1 NSMFDY, CDR2 ISSIKDK. The trim removed 3 bases at V and 7 bases at J, leaving 23 bases unmatched. The CDR3 is 19 amino acids. The CDR3 nucleotides are TGTGCAGCAATTTTCCTATCTCCTTTACTGGGGGATATGCCTGGTAAACTCATCTTT. It specifies CAAIFLSPLLGDMPGKLIF.

This clone is deemed hyperexpanded. Distinct nucleotide sequences in the sample also encode this CDR3. The rearrangement links TRAV29/DV5 to TRDJ1; TRDD3 aligns across 12 bases. Losses at the gene ends were 0 bases for V and 4 bases for J; bases not matched to a gene: 19. Germline lookup yields CDR1 NSMFDY and CDR2 ISSIKDK. There are 20 residues in the CDR3. The CDR3 sequence: CAASEPLGDTLTNVNDKLIF. As DNA, the CDR3 is TGTGCAGCAAGCGAGCCACTGGGGGATACTTTGACCAATGTGAACGATAAACTCATCTTT.

By proportion, this clone is large. This chain links TRDV1 with TRDJ2, with TRDD3 identical over 8 bases. The CDR3 loop spans 18 amino acids. V was clipped by 10 bases and J by 11 bases; unmatched bases: 27. The germline CDR1 and CDR2 sequences are TSWWSYY and QGS. CDR3 in amino acids: CAPGTPSTGGPMRSQLFF. The CDR3, as DNA: TGTGCTCCCGGAACTCCGAGTACTGGGGGCCCAATGCGGTCGCAACTCTTCTTT.

In its sample, this clone ranks as medium-sized (0.01 to 0.1%). The chain couples TRAV38-2/DV8 to TRDJ1, with D uncertain. The CDR3 totals 17 residues. V dropped 0 bases and J dropped 2 bases, with 17 bases sitting between them. The germline V gene encodes CDR1 TSESDYY and CDR2 QEAYKQQN. The CDR3 DNA reads TGTGCTTATAGGAGCGCAAGCCTAAGTAGGAGAACCGATAAACTCATCTTT. Translated: CAYRSASLSRRTDKLIF.